This paragraph covers one T cell receptor (beta chain) sequence. Sequential positive selection took CD4 T cells first, then CD8 T cells. The CDR3 extends over 12 amino acids. V lost 2 bases and J lost 5, with 7 bases in between. Germline lookup yields CDR1 SEHNR and CDR2 FQNEAQ (reference sequence). Two oligonucleotides, mixed equimolar, formed the beta constant-region primer covering TRBC1 and TRBC2. Ligated cDNA was amplified by four rounds of PCR with nested alpha and beta constant-region primers and SP2. TCRdb re-called the UMI-ligation and nested PCR reads through MiXCR, storing one row per CDR3 protein. The table has approximately 80,000 distinct CDR3 sequences, about 10% seen once. The data are from a study of naive and memory T cell subsets.

The chain links TRBV7-9 to TRBJ2-7; D is unresolved. Specimen: naive CD8+ T cells from blood. This clonotype originated in a human donor in good health. DNA for the CDR3: TGTGCCAGCAGCTTAAGTTCCCACGAGCAGTACTTC. Protein: CASSLSSHEQYF. The complete variable domain, with remaining parts taken from reference TRBV7-9 and TRBJ2-7, reads DTGVSQNPRHKITKRGQNVTFRCDPISEHNRLYWYRQTLGQGPEFLTYFQNEAQLEKSRLLSDRFSAERPKGSFSTLEIQRTEQGDSAMYLCASSLSSHEQYFGPGTRLTVT.